This T cell receptor beta chain emerged from a study of T cell repertoires in cytomegalovirus infection. Study-wide background: An indication of both CMV infection and matching HLA type came from public TCR beta signatures.

Study-wide results and caveats: Carriers of CMV and the relevant HLA type were discriminated by public TCR beta frequency. Dominating the ex vivo response were TCR beta clonotypes that were CMV-specific and HLA-C-restricted.

Per germline, CDR1 SGHAT and CDR2 FQNNGV. The V segment lost 2 bases and the J segment 1 base; nucleotides outside the gene matches: 5. The CDR3 has 17 amino acids. TCRdb analysed the reads with MiXCR anew, one entry per CDR3 protein. The sample carries roughly 230,000 distinct CDR3 sequences, over 15% recorded once. Many counts were recorded for this clonotype. The antigen is undetermined. The sequence came from a human donor in good health (CMV status not recorded). Some clones in this sample may be carry-over from other donors' samples. The chain combines TRBV11-2 with TRBJ2-1; 10 nucleotides align to TRBD2. Specimen: CD8+ T cells from PBMCs. CDR3 DNA: TGTGCCAGCAGCTTAACCCTTAGCGGGGGGTCCTACAATGAGCAGTTCTTC. Translation gives CASSLTLSGGSYNEQFF.